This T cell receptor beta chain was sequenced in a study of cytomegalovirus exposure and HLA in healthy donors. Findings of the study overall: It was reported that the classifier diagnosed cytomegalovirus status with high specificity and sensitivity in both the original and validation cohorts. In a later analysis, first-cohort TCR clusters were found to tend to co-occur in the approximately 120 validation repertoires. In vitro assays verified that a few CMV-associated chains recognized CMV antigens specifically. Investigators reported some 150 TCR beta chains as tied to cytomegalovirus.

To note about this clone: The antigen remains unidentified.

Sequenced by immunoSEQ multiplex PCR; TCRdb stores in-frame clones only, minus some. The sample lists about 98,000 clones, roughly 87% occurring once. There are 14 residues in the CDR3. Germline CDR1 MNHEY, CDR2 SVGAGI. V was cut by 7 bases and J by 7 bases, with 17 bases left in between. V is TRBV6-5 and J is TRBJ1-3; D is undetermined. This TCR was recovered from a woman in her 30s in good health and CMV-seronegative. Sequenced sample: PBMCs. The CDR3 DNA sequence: TGTGCCAGCATCTCACCGGGTATTCGGAACACCATATATTTT. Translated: CASISPGIRNTIYF.